Given below is one TCR beta chain in context. These data originate in a study of blood T cell repertoires in COVID-19. Methods used by the authors: Amplification with reference gene primers provided the estimates of nucleated cell counts. Profiling relied on immunoSEQ multiplex PCR, and the TCRdb table lists in-frame clones only, not all of them. The DNA gave D and trimming, while V, J and clone size come from that table. This sample has 250,000 to 400,000 clones; over 75% occur once, and the top ten carry 1%. The material sequenced was peripheral blood. This receptor was taken from a man in his fifties with active or convalescent COVID-19.

CDR3 in DNA: TGTGCCACCAGCCCGGGTGGGTACAATGAGCAGTTCTTC. It translates to CATSPGGYNEQFF. The rearrangement links TRBV15 to TRBJ2-1; D is undetermined. Trimming removed 5 bases from V and 4 bases from J, with 9 bases in between. CDR1 LNHNV and CDR2 YYDKDF come from the germline V gene (reference sequence). This CDR3 spans 13 amino acids.